Reported below is one TCR beta chain. Its specificity is not known. The protocol was immunoSEQ multiplex PCR, while the TCRdb copy is restricted to in-frame clones and leaves out a portion. The sample consists of 130,000 or so clones, approximately 90% of them appearing once. This specimen belongs to a study of T cell responses to AZD1222 COVID-19 vaccine. Analyses pooled second doses at about 4 or about 12 weeks. Study outcomes and limitations: The study found Spike-specific TCR breadth and depth rose after two AZD1222 doses. It was only after the peak T cell response that any repertoires were sampled.

The germline V gene encodes CDR1 SGDLS and CDR2 YYNGEE. The CDR3 runs 15 residues. Germline trimming cut 0 bases from V and 2 bases from J; bases unmatched to any gene: 2. This sequence was found in an adult who received the AZD1222 COVID-19 vaccine. V usage is TRBV9 and J usage is TRBJ2-1, with 7 bases aligning to TRBD2. The source was peripheral blood, collected 28 days after the second AZD1222 dose. CDR3 amino acids: CASSVAGGTYNEQFF. In DNA, the CDR3 is TGTGCCAGCAGCGTAGCGGGAGGAACCTACAATGAGCAGTTCTTC.